This T cell receptor (beta chain) was sequenced for a study of T-cell memory formation after mild COVID-19. Study-level findings and limits: Later expanders leaned CD4+, whereas clones that contracted between day 15 and 85 were balanced CD4/CD8.

MiXCR, applied by TCRdb to the 5' RACE reads, yields one record per CDR3 protein. The top ten hold 12% of the sample, which has hundreds of thousands of distinct CDR3 sequences, roughly 17% seen once. The V and J ends lost 2 bases and 6 bases respectively, with 11 bases between them. The length of the CDR3 is 13 residues. With respect to this clonotype: Antigen: not known.

The specimen sequenced was PBMCs or a T cell subset sorted from them (not recorded which). This TCR was sampled from an adult woman who had mild COVID-19 (a few samples of this study predate the infection). Cell type and time point are not known. The chain carries TRBV23-1 and TRBJ2-7, with D tentatively TRBD1 (5 bases). TRBV23-1 is given ORF status, its function remaining uncertain. The CDR3 spells CASSQVRVPEQYF. The CDR3 DNA reads as TGCGCCAGCAGTCAAGTCAGGGTACCCGAGCAGTACTTC.